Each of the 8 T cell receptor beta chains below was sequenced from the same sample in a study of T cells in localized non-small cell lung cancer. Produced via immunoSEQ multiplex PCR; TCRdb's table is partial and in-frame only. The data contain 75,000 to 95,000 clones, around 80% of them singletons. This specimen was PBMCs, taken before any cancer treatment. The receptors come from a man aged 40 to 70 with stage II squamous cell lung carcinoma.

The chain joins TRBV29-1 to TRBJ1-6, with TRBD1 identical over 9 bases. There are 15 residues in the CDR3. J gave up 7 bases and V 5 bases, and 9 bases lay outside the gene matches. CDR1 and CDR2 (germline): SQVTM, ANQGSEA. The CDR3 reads CSVRDRATLNSPLHF. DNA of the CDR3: TGCAGCGTTCGGGACAGGGCGACACTCAATTCACCCCTCCACTTT.

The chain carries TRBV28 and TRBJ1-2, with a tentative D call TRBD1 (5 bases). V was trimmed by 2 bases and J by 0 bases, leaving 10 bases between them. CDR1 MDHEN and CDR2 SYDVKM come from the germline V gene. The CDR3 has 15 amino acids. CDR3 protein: CASSLTQGANYGYTF. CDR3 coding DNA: TGTGCCAGCAGTTTAACCCAGGGAGCTAACTATGGCTACACCTTC.

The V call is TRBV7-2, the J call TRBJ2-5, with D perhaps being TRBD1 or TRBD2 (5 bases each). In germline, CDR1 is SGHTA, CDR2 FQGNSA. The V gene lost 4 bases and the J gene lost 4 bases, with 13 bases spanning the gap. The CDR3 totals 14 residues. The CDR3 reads CASSWGSSGETQYF. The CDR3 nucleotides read TGTGCCAGCAGCTGGGGCTCGAGCGGAGAGACCCAGTACTTC.

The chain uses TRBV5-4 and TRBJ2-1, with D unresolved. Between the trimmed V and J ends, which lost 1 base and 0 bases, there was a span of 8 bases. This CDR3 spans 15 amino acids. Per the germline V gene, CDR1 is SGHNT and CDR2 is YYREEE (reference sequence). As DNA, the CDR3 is TGTGCCAGCAGCTTGTATTCGAGCTCCTACAATGAGCAGTTCTTC. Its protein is CASSLYSSSYNEQFF.

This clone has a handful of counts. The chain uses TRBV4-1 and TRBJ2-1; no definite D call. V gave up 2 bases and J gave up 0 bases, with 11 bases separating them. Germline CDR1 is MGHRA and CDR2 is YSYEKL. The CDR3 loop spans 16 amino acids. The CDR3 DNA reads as TGCGCCAGCAGCCAACAACAGCAGAGCTCCTACAATGAGCAGTTCTTC. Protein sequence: CASSQQQQSSYNEQFF.

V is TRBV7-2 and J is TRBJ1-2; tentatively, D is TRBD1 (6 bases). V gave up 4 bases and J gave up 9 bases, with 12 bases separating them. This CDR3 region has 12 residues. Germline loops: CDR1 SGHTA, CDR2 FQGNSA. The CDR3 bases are TGTGCCAGCAGCTACTCCAGGGGTAGCTACACCTTC. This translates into CASSYSRGSYTF.

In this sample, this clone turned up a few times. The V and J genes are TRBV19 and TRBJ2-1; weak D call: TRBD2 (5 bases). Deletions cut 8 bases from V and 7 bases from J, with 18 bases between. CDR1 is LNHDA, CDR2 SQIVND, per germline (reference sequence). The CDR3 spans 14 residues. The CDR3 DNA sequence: TGTGCCAGTGCGATTACCGGGATCAGTAATGAGCAGTTCTTC. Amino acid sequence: CASAITGISNEQFF.

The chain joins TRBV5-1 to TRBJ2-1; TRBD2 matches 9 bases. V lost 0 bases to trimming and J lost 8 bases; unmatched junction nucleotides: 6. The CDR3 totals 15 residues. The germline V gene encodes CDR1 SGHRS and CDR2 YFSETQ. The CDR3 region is CASSLVVAGVDEQFF. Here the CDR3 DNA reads TGCGCCAGCAGCTTGGTGGTAGCGGGAGTGGATGAGCAGTTCTTC.